These 8 T cell receptor beta chains came from one sample sequenced in a study of identical twins. TCRdb re-called the 5' RACE reads with MiXCR, one entry per CDR3 protein. The sample consists of 700,000 or so distinct CDR3 sequences, 8.6% of them appearing once. These data were also reused for a study on yellow fever vaccine responses in identical twins.

Sequencing was done on a sample of PBMCs. These receptors all come from a woman in her late teens or twenties in good health.

The table lists this clonotype with many counts. This chain uses TRBV24-1 with TRBJ2-3; 8 bases align to TRBD1. The CDR3 is 13 residues long. J was trimmed by 6 bases and V by 7 bases; bases with no gene match: 5. The germline V gene encodes CDR1 KGHDR and CDR2 SFDVKD. CDR3 bases: TGTGCCACCAGCCGACAGGGGACGGATACGCAGTATTTT. The encoded protein is CATSRQGTDTQYF.

This clonotype has a handful of counts. The chain uses TRBV20-1 and TRBJ2-1; D remains ambiguous. Germline V gene data show CDR1 as DFQATT and CDR2 as SNEGSKA (reference sequence). This CDR3 has 13 amino acids. V dropped 3 bases and J dropped 3 bases, with 9 bases sitting between them. CDR3 sequence (DNA): TGCAGTGCTAGTAAGGTCGGCTACAATGAGCAGTTCTTC. Translation gives CSASKVGYNEQFF.

This clonotype was seen a few times. The chain uses TRBV6-2 or TRBV6-3 and TRBJ2-7; possible D gene TRBD1, 6 bases. V was clipped by 2 bases and J by 5 bases, with 10 bases between them. Germline CDR1 reads MNHEY; CDR2 reads SVGEGT. This CDR3 spans 13 amino acids. In DNA, the CDR3 is TGTGCCAGCAGTTACGGGTACAGGGACGAGCAGTACTTC. Translation: CASSYGYRDEQYF.

This sequence joins TRBV7-9 and TRBJ1-4, with D unclear. Germline V lookup: CDR1 SEHNR, CDR2 FQNEAQ (reference sequence). Trimming removed 5 bases from V and 8 bases from J, with 15 bases in between. This CDR3 has 14 residues. The CDR3 DNA reads as TGTGCCAGCAGCCGTACTGGGTCGGGAGAAAAACTGTTTTTT. Amino acid sequence: CASSRTGSGEKLFF.

This clonotype was seen many times. This chain uses TRBV20-1 with TRBJ2-3, with no clear D. This CDR3 comprises 14 residues. The germline CDR1 and CDR2 sequences are DFQATT and SNEGSKA (reference sequence). The germline V and J ends were trimmed by 0 bases and 2 bases, with 9 bases remaining between them. For the CDR3, the DNA is TGCAGTGCTAGAGATCCAGGATCCACAGATACGCAGTATTTT. This translates into CSARDPGSTDTQYF.

This clonotype was counted between two and nine times. The chain combines TRBV25-1 with TRBJ2-1, with D perhaps assigned TRBD1 or TRBD2 (6 bases each). Trimming stripped 2 bases from V and 8 bases from J, with 16 bases between. Germline lookup yields CDR1 MGHDK and CDR2 SYGVNS. The CDR3 sequence is 15 residues long. In DNA form, the CDR3 reads TGTGCCAGCAGTGAAATTTGGGGGGCCATCGATGAGCAGTTCTTC. It specifies CASSEIWGAIDEQFF.

This chain links TRBV4-2 with TRBJ2-1, with no clear D. The germline V gene encodes CDR1 LGHNA and CDR2 YNFKEQ. CDR3 length equals 14 residues. Trimming left V 0 bases short and J 15 bases short, with 18 bases between. The CDR3 DNA is TGTGCCAGCAGCCAAGATCGCGGTAGCCTAAGTCTGTTCTTC. Translating gives CASSQDRGSLSLFF.

The V call is TRBV28, the J call TRBJ2-7; D not certain. V gave up 6 bases and J gave up 1 base, with 10 bases separating them. The CDR3 sequence is 13 residues long. Germline CDR1 and CDR2: MDHEN and SYDVKM. CDR3 in amino acids: CASRKGRSYEQYF. The CDR3 DNA follows: TGTGCCAGCAGGAAGGGCAGGTCCTACGAGCAGTACTTC.